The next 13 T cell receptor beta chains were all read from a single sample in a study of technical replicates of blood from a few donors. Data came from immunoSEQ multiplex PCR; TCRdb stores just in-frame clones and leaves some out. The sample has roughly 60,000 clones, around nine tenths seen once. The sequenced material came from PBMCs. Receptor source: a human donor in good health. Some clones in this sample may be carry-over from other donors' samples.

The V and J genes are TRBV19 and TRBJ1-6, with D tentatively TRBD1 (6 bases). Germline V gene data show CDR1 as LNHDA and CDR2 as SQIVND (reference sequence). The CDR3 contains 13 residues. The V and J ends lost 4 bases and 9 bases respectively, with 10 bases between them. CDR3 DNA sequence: TGTGCCAGTAGTAACCAGGGGCGTTCACCCCTCCACTTT. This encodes CASSNQGRSPLHF.

The CDR3 DNA follows: TGTGCCAGCAGCTTGGCGGTAGACTATGGCTACACCTTC. Translated, it gives CASSLAVDYGYTF. This rearrangement joins TRBV5-6 to TRBJ1-2, with D unclear. The germline V gene has CDR1 SGHDT and CDR2 YYEEEE. CDR3 length: 13 residues. V shed 0 bases and J shed 3 bases, with 6 bases lying between them.

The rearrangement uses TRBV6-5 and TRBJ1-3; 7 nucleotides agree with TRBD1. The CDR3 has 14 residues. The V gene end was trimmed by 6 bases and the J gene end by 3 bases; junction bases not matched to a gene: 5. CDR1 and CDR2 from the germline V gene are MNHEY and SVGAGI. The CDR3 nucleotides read TGTGCCAGCAGCCCTGACAGGGTTGGAAACACCATATATTTT. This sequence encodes CASSPDRVGNTIYF.

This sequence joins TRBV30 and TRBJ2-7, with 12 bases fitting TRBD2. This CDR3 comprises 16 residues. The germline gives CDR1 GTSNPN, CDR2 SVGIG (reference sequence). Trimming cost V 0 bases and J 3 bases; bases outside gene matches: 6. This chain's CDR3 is CAWSVLAGGGHYEQYF. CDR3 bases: TGTGCCTGGAGTGTACTAGCGGGGGGTGGTCACTACGAGCAGTACTTC. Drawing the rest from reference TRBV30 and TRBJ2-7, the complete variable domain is SQTIHQWPATLVQPVGSPLSLECTVEGTSNPNLYWYRQAAGRGLQLLFYSVGIGQISSEVPQNLSASRPQDRQFILSSKKLLLSDSGFYLCAWSVLAGGGHYEQYFGPGTRLTVT.

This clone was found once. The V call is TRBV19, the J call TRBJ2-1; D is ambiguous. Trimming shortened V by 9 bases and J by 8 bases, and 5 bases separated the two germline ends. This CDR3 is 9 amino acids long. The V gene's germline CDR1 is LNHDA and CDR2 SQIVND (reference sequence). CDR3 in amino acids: CASYHEQFF. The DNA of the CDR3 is TGTGCCAGCTATCATGAGCAGTTCTTC.

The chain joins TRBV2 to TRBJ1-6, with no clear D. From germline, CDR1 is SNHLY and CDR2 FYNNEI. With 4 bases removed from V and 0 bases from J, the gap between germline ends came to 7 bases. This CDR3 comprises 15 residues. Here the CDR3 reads CASSGAGSYNSPLHF. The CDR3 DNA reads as TGTGCCAGCAGTGGGGCGGGCTCCTATAATTCACCCCTCCACTTT.

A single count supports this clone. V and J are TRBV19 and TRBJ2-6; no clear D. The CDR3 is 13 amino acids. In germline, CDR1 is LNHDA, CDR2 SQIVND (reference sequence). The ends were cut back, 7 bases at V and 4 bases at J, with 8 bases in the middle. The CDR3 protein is CASITAGANVLTF. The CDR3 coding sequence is TGTGCCAGTATCACAGCAGGGGCCAACGTCCTGACTTTC.

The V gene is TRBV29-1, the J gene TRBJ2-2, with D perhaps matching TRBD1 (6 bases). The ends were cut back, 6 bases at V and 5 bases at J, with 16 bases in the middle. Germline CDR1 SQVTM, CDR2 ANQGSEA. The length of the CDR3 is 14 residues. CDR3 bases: TGCAGCGTGAGGGGACAAGGAGGAACCGGGGAGCTGTTTTTT. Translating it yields CSVRGQGGTGELFF.

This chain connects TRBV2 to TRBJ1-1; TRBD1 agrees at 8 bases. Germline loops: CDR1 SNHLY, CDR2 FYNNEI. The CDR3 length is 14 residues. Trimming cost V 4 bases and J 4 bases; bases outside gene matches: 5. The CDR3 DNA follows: TGTGCCAGCAGTGGACAGGGGATTGTCACTGAAGCTTTCTTT. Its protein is CASSGQGIVTEAFF.

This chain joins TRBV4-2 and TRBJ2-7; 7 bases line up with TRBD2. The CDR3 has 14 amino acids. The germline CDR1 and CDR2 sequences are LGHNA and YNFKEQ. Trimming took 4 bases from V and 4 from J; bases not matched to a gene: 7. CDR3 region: CASSRGGEPYEQYF. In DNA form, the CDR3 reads TGTGCCAGCAGCCGGGGGGGGGAACCTTACGAGCAGTACTTC.

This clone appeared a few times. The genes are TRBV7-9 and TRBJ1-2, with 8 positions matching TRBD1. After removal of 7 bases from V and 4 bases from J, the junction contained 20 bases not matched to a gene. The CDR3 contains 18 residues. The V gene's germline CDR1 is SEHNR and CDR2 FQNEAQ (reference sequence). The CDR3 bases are TGTGCCAGCACCGACCAGGGGGCTAATACTCCGGATGGCTATGGCTACACCTTC. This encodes CASTDQGANTPDGYGYTF.

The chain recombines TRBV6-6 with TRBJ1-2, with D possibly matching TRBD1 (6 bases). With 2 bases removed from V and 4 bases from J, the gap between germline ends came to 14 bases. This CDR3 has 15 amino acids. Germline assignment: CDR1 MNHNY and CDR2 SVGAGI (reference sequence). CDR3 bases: TGTGCCAGCAGTTACACCACAGGGTTAGGCTATGGCTACACCTTC. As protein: CASSYTTGLGYGYTF.

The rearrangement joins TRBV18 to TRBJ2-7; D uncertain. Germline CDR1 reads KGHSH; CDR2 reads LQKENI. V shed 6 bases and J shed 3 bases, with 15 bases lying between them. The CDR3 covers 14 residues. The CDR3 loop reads CASSPASQLYEQYF. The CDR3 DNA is TGTGCCAGCTCCCCAGCGTCACAGCTCTACGAGCAGTACTTC.